The clone carrying this T cell receptor beta chain was picked up many times. The data belong to a study of T cells in Graves' hyperthyroidism and ophthalmopathy. The CDR3 regions of TCR beta were amplified from RNA transcripts. TCR CDR3 underwent first-round RT-PCR with the HTBI primer set. TCRdb reanalysed the multiplex PCR reads using MiXCR and keeps one entry per CDR3 protein. This table has some 340,000 distinct CDR3 sequences, around 15% appearing once. The clonotype comes from a woman aged 40 to 50 with Graves' ophthalmopathy. Sequencing used blood.

The CDR3: CSVGSGVYEQYF. Here the CDR3 DNA reads TGCAGCGTTGGTTCCGGGGTATACGAGCAGTACTTC. The V call is TRBV29-1, the J call TRBJ2-7; tentative D call: TRBD2 (5 bases). Trimming took 4 bases from V and 4 from J, leaving 11 bases between them. This CDR3 comprises 12 residues. The germline V gene has CDR1 SQVTM and CDR2 ANQGSEA.